This T cell receptor (beta chain) was retrieved from a study of blood T cell repertoires in COVID-19. Assay used: immunoSEQ multiplex PCR; TCRdb lists only in-frame clones, some missing. The table records approximately 250,000 clones, approximately 86% of them present only once. V lost 4 bases, J lost 4 bases, and 19 bases lay in between. This CDR3 spans 16 amino acids. Per the germline V gene, CDR1 is LNHDA and CDR2 is SQIVND (reference sequence). Source material: peripheral blood. The chain employs TRBV19 and TRBJ1-1, with a tentative D call TRBD1 (5 bases). The receptor comes from a woman aged 55 to 70 with COVID-19, enrolled during active disease. CDR3 sequence (DNA): TGTGCCAGTAGTACTCAAACAGGAGGGGCGGTCACTGAAGCTTTCTTT. It translates to CASSTQTGGAVTEAFF.